This T cell receptor beta chain emerged from a study of cytomegalovirus exposure and HLA in healthy donors. Study-wide context: From 150 million to 200 million T cells, an earlier analysis saw 120 million or so unique TCR beta sequences. Findings and caveats of the study: DRB1 had the most TCR associations and HLA-C the fewest, a later analysis found, with rates varying by HLA locus. A prior analysis recorded that most TCR beta V segments were productive about 87% or about 30% of the time.

As for this clone: The antigen is unknown.

J gave up 9 bases and V 3 bases, and 4 bases lay outside the gene matches. CDR1 MNHEY and CDR2 SMNVEV come from the germline V gene (reference sequence). CDR3 length: 14 amino acids. 60 Vbeta and 13 Jbeta primers were used in PCR. Original methodology: About 11 million of around 85 million unique TCR beta chains were shared, per a later count. Clones were read by immunoSEQ multiplex PCR, and TCRdb kept only the in-frame ones, dropping some. V, J and clone size were drawn from that table, and D and trimming were deduced from the DNA. The sample includes roughly 170,000 clones, roughly 79% of them seen just once.

This chain connects TRBV27 to TRBJ1-6; 8 bases map to TRBD1. This sequence originates from a man aged 25 to 45 in good health and CMV-seronegative. Sequencing was carried out using PBMCs. In nucleotides, the CDR3 is TGTGCCAGCAGTTTCGACAGGGGACCTTCACCCCTCCACTTT. Translation gives CASSFDRGPSPLHF.